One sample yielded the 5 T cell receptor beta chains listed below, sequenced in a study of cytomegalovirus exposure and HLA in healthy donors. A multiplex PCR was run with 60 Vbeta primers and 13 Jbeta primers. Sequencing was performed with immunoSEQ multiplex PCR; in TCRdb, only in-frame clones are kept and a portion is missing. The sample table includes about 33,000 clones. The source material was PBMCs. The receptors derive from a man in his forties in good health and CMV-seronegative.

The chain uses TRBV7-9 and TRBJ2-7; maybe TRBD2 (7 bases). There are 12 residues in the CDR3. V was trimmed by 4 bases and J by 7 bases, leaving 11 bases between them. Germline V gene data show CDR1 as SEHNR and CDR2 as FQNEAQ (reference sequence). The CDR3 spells CASSWGGLEQYF. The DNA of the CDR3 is TGTGCCAGCAGCTGGGGGGGCTTGGAGCAGTACTTC.

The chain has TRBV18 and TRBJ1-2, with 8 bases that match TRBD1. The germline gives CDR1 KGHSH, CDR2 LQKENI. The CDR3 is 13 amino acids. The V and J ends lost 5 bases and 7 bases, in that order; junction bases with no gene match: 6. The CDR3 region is CASSTQGVAGYTF. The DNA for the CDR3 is TGTGCCAGCTCAACACAGGGGGTTGCTGGCTACACCTTC.

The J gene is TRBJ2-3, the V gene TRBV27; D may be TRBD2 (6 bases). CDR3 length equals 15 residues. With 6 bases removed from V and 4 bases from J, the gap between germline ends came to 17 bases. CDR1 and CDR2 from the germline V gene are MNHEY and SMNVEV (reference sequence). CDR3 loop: CASRLAEGLPDTQYF. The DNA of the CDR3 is TGTGCCAGCAGATTAGCGGAGGGGCTTCCAGATACGCAGTATTTT.

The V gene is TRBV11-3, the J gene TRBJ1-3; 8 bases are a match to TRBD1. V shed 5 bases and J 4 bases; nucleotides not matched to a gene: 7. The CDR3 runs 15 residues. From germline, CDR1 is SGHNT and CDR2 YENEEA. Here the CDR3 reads CASSHRRTGGNTIYF. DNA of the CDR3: TGTGCCAGCAGCCACCGACGGACAGGGGGAAACACCATATATTTT.

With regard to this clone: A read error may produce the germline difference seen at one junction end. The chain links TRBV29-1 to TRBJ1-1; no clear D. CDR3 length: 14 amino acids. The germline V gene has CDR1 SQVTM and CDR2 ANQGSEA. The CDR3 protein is CSVAALPSNTKAFF. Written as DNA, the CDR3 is TGCAGCGTTGCGGCCCTACCATCGAACACTAAAGCTTTCTTT.